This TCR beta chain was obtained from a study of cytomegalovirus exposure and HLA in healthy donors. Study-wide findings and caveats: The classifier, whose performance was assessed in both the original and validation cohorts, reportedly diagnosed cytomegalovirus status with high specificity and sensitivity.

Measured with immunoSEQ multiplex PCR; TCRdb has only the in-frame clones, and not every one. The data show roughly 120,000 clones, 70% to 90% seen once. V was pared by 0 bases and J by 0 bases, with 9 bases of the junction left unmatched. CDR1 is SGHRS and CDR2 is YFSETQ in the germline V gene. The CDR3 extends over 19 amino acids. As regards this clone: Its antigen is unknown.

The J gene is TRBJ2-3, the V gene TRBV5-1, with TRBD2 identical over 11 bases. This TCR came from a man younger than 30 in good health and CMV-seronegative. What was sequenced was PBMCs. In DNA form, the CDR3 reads TGCGCCAGCAGCTTGGTTGTGACTAGCGGGGAATTTAGCACAGATACGCAGTATTTT. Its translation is CASSLVVTSGEFSTDTQYF.